This TCR beta chain came from a study of T-cell memory formation after mild COVID-19. Study-wide context: TCR clusters were largely donor specific. Study findings and constraints: Day 37-peaking second-wave clones had unconfirmed SARS-CoV-2 specificity. Contracting clones from day 15 to 85 had balanced CD4/CD8; later expanders favoured CD4+. Of the contracting clones, CD4+ ones lay mainly in CM and EM, and CD8+ ones in EMRA.

TCRdb ran MiXCR on the 5' RACE reads and lists one entry per CDR3 protein. The profile shows around 320,000 distinct CDR3 sequences, roughly an eighth of them singletons. The CDR3 runs to 14 residues. Per the germline V gene, CDR1 is SGHRS and CDR2 is YFSETQ. Between the trimmed V and J ends, which lost 4 bases and 9 bases, there was a span of 17 bases. This clonotype showed up just a few times. Antigen unknown. The V call is TRBV5-1, the J call TRBJ2-1; D tentatively fits TRBD1 or TRBD2 (5 bases each). The origin of this receptor is a man in his late teens or twenties who had mild COVID-19 (a few samples of this study predate the infection). Cell type and time point are not known. Material for sequencing was PBMCs or a T cell subset sorted from them (not recorded which). The CDR3 DNA sequence: TGCGCCAGCAGCCCCGGAGGCCTGGGGACTGAGCAGTTCTTC. Protein sequence: CASSPGGLGTEQFF.